This T cell receptor (beta chain) was identified during a study of PD-1 blockade in classical Hodgkin lymphoma. Note on this clone: Its antigen is as yet unknown.

The study's findings and limits: Why repertoires differed is undefined; disease activity or prior therapy possibly contributed. Newly diagnosed patients were reported to exhibit reduced baseline TCR diversity relative to healthy donors.

As for time point: cycle 4 day 1 (C4D1), after 5 to 7 weeks of nivolumab. All patients relapsed after autologous stem cell transplantation, and brentuximab vedotin exposure varied. Data came from immunoSEQ multiplex PCR; TCRdb stores just in-frame clones and leaves some out. This table holds roughly 96,000 clones, under 95% found once. Deletions cut 8 bases from V and 5 bases from J, with 8 bases between. Germline CDR1 is SNHLY and CDR2 is FYNNEI. The CDR3 has 11 amino acids. This TCR came from a human donor with classical Hodgkin lymphoma. Source: peripheral blood mononuclear cells (PBMCs), taken before the fourth cycle of nivolumab. V gene TRBV2 combines with J gene TRBJ2-3; D might be TRBD1 (6 bases). The CDR3 nucleotides are TGTGCCAGCGTAGGGGGAGATACGCAGTATTTT. Translation gives CASVGGDTQYF.